These T cell receptor beta chains were read from a single sample in a study of blood T cell repertoires in COVID-19. TCRdb's table, derived via immunoSEQ multiplex PCR, lists solely in-frame clones and lacks some. In the table there are around 430,000 clones, approximately 88% of which are singletons. Sequencing was done on a sample of peripheral blood. The receptor source for this set is a woman in her 50s with COVID-19, enrolled during active disease. The CDR3 runs from the conserved cysteine through the conserved F or W. D genes are given only for firm matches. Size tells how often a clone was seen (once, few, many) or the class of an expanded clone, and some rows leave it out.

size: -
D: TRBD1
J: TRBJ2-1
V: TRBV6-1
DNA: TGTGCCAGCAGTGAAACAGGGGGCTCCTACAATGAGCAGTTCTTC
CDR3: CASSETGGSYNEQFF

size: -
D: -
J: TRBJ2-7
V: TRBV9
DNA: TGTGCCAGCAGCGTAGCCGGGGGAGTGTACGAGCAGTACTTC
CDR3: CASSVAGGVYEQYF

size: -
D: -
J: TRBJ1-2
V: TRBV12-5
DNA: TGTGCTAGAGCCCCTCCAGGGGATAATGGCTACACCTTC
CDR3: CARAPPGDNGYTF

size: few
D: -
J: TRBJ1-3
V: TRBV19
DNA: TGTGCCAGCTCTCCAGGGGATCGCGGCGGAAACACCATATATTTT
CDR3: CASSPGDRGGNTIYF

size: -
D: TRBD2
J: TRBJ2-1
V: TRBV5-4
DNA: TGTGCCACCCGGAGGGAACTAGCGCCGAATGAGCAGTTCTTC
CDR3: CATRRELAPNEQFF

size: -
D: -
J: TRBJ2-3
V: TRBV2
DNA: TGTGCCTCCTGGGGAGATTTGACAGATACGCAGTATTTT
CDR3: CASWGDLTDTQYF

size: -
D: TRBD1
J: TRBJ1-5
V: TRBV30
DNA: TGTGCCTGGACTTTGGGTTTCGGGACAGGGGATCAGCCCCAGCATTTT
CDR3: CAWTLGFGTGDQPQHF

size: few
D: TRBD1
J: TRBJ1-6
V: TRBV30
DNA: TGTGCCATGGACAGGGACTCACCCCTCCACTTT
CDR3: CAMDRDSPLHF

size: -
D: -
J: TRBJ2-1
V: TRBV2
DNA: TGTGCCAGCAGAGACAGACGCAATGAGCAGTTCTTC
CDR3: CASRDRRNEQFF

size: -
D: -
J: TRBJ1-1
V: TRBV6-5
DNA: TGTGCCAGCAGTTACTATGGGGGCTCTGGGACTGAAGCTTTCTTT
CDR3: CASSYYGGSGTEAFF

size: -
D: TRBD1
J: TRBJ2-7
V: TRBV27
DNA: TGTGCCAGCAGGACACTCACTACCCGGGGCAGGGGGTCCTACGAGCAGTACTTC
CDR3: CASRTLTTRGRGSYEQYF

size: -
D: -
J: TRBJ1-1
V: TRBV3-1/TRBV3-2
DNA: TGTGCCAGCACTCGGGTGGAGGGCACTGAAGCTTTCTTT
CDR3: CASTRVEGTEAFF

size: -
D: TRBD1
J: TRBJ1-5
V: TRBV19
DNA: TGTGCCAGTAGTATAGCCAGGGGGAGTCAGCCCCAGCATTTT
CDR3: CASSIARGSQPQHF

size: -
D: -
J: TRBJ1-1
V: TRBV11-2
DNA: TGTGCCAGCAGGTTAGGGGTAGAGGGAGAAGCTTTCTTT
CDR3: CASRLGVEGEAFF

size: -
D: TRBD1
J: TRBJ1-6
V: TRBV7-9
DNA: TGTGCCAGCAGCCTGACAGGGTTGGGGGGTAATTCACCCCTCCACTTT
CDR3: CASSLTGLGGNSPLHF

size: -
D: TRBD1
J: TRBJ2-1
V: TRBV5-1
DNA: TGCGCCAGCAGCTTGGTTCTTGCAGGGGGCGGTGAGCAGTTCTTC
CDR3: CASSLVLAGGGEQFF

size: -
D: -
J: TRBJ1-4
V: TRBV30
DNA: TGTGCCTGGAGTGTGGGGGGAAAACTGTTTTTT
CDR3: CAWSVGGKLFF

size: -
D: TRBD2
J: TRBJ2-7
V: TRBV20-1
DNA: TGCAGTGCTAGTACGCTAGCGGGATTCTCCTACGAGCAGTACTTC
CDR3: CSASTLAGFSYEQYF

size: -
D: TRBD2
J: TRBJ2-3
V: TRBV7-8
DNA: TGTGCCAGCAGCCCTCGACTAGCGGGGGGGCCGGATACGCAGTATTTT
CDR3: CASSPRLAGGPDTQYF

size: few
D: TRBD1
J: TRBJ1-5
V: TRBV4-1
DNA: TGCGCCAGCAGCCACCGGGACAGGGGGACCGGTCAGCCCCAGCATTTT
CDR3: CASSHRDRGTGQPQHF

size: few
D: -
J: TRBJ1-2
V: TRBV19
DNA: TGTGCCAGTCGATCTTTGGACAGATCCTATGGCTACACCTTC
CDR3: CASRSLDRSYGYTF

size: -
D: -
J: TRBJ1-6
V: TRBV10-2
DNA: TGCGCCAGCAGTGAGTCACGGCCAGCCGGGAATTCACCCCTCCACTTT
CDR3: CASSESRPAGNSPLHF

size: -
D: -
J: TRBJ2-7
V: TRBV6-5
DNA: TGTGCCAGCAGTTCCTCCGGGATCCGTTCTTACGAGCAGTACTTC
CDR3: CASSSSGIRSYEQYF

size: -
D: -
J: TRBJ1-2
V: TRBV20-1
DNA: TGCAGTGCTAGTCAACAGGGAATCTATGGCTACACCTTC
CDR3: CSASQQGIYGYTF

size: -
D: -
J: TRBJ1-1
V: TRBV12-3/TRBV12-4
DNA: TGTGCCAGCGCGGCGGGACCGAACACTGAAGCTTTCTTT
CDR3: CASAAGPNTEAFF

size: once
D: -
J: TRBJ2-2
V: TRBV21-1
DNA: TGTGCCAGCAGCCCCCGGACAGGGGGCGACACCGGGGAGCTGTTTTTT
CDR3: CASSPRTGGDTGELFF

size: once
D: TRBD2
J: TRBJ2-3
V: TRBV6-2/TRBV6-3
DNA: TGTGCCAGCAGTACTCGGACTAGCGGGGGCCCCCGAGATACGCAGTATTTT
CDR3: CASSTRTSGGPRDTQYF

size: -
D: -
J: TRBJ2-2
V: TRBV9
DNA: TGTGCCAGCAGCACCGACAGAAACGGGGAGCTGTTTTTT
CDR3: CASSTDRNGELFF

size: -
D: -
J: TRBJ2-1
V: TRBV25-1
DNA: TGTGCCAGCAGTGTGCGAGGGAGACATGAGCAGTTCTTC
CDR3: CASSVRGRHEQFF

size: -
D: TRBD1
J: TRBJ1-3
V: TRBV5-6
DNA: TGTGCCAGCAGCTTACCTGGACAGGGCTCTGGAAACACCATATATTTT
CDR3: CASSLPGQGSGNTIYF

size: -
D: TRBD1
J: TRBJ1-5
V: TRBV6-5
DNA: TGTGCCAGCAGCCGGACAGGGGGTCGGCCCCAGCATTTT
CDR3: CASSRTGGRPQHF

size: once
D: TRBD1
J: TRBJ1-6
V: TRBV3-1/TRBV3-2
DNA: TGTGCCAGCAGCCCTGGGACAGGGGGGTATTCACCCCTCCACTTT
CDR3: CASSPGTGGYSPLHF

size: -
D: -
J: TRBJ2-5
V: TRBV6-6
DNA: TGTGCCAGCACTGCGGCTAGTAGTGGGAGCGGGGAGACCCAGTACTTC
CDR3: CASTAASSGSGETQYF

size: -
D: TRBD1
J: TRBJ1-2
V: TRBV6-5
DNA: TGTGCCAGCAGTCGCGGACAGGGCGGCTATGGCTACACCTTC
CDR3: CASSRGQGGYGYTF

size: -
D: -
J: TRBJ1-2
V: TRBV6-1
DNA: TGTGCCAGCAGTGAAGAGTATGACTCCTATGGCTACACCTTC
CDR3: CASSEEYDSYGYTF